This T cell receptor (beta chain) appears in the sequencing data of a study of identical twins. Via MiXCR, TCRdb re-called the 5' RACE reads, giving one row per CDR3 protein. The sample lists about 720,000 distinct CDR3 sequences, 8% to 9% occurring once. The germline CDR1 and CDR2 sequences are SGHRS and YFSETQ. V lost 3 bases to trimming and J lost 0 bases, with 11 bases between them. This CDR3 is built from 15 residues. This same sample was also taken into another study, of yellow fever vaccine responses in identical twins.

The receptor comes from a young woman in good health. The sequenced sample consisted of PBMCs. The chain carries TRBV5-1 and TRBJ2-3, with D possibly being TRBD2 (5 bases). The CDR3: CASSYKGASTDTQYF. CDR3 DNA sequence: TGCGCCAGCAGCTACAAGGGAGCTAGCACAGATACGCAGTATTTT.